One and the same sample provided the 15 T cell receptor beta chains below, sequenced in a study of T cell repertoires in cytomegalovirus infection. Each CDR3 protein gets one entry after TCRdb re-called the reads with MiXCR. Of around 280,000 distinct CDR3 sequences detected, about 8.8% appear once; the ten largest clones hold around 2.4%. What was sequenced was PBMCs. These receptors were taken from a human donor in good health (CMV status not recorded). Some clones in this sample may be carry-over from other donors' samples.

The rearrangement links TRBV5-4 to TRBJ2-2, with D perhaps TRBD1 (5 bases). The CDR3 loop spans 15 amino acids. The V end lost 2 bases, the J end lost 2 bases, and 10 bases lay between the germline ends. Per germline, CDR1 SGHNT and CDR2 YYREEE (reference sequence). CDR3 in DNA: TGTGCCAGCAGCTTAATCAGGGAAAACACCGGGGAGCTGTTTTTT. Protein product: CASSLIRENTGELFF.

The chain couples TRBV20-1 to TRBJ1-2; D is undetermined. CDR3 length: 14 residues. The germline V and J ends were trimmed by 2 bases and 6 bases, with 16 bases remaining between them. From germline, CDR1 is DFQATT and CDR2 SNEGSKA (reference sequence). DNA of the CDR3: TGCAGTGCTAGAAGTATCTGGCGGATTCATGGCTACACCTTC. It yields the protein CSARSIWRIHGYTF.

This clonotype was detected ten times or more. The rearrangement links TRBV7-9 to TRBJ2-5, with TRBD2 matching 9 bases. CDR1 SEHNR and CDR2 FQNEAQ come from the germline V gene (reference sequence). Trimming cost V 3 bases and J 4 bases; bases outside gene matches: 3. The CDR3 runs 14 residues. The chain's CDR3 is CASSLGLATETQYF. CDR3 coding DNA: TGTGCCAGCAGCTTGGGACTAGCCACAGAGACCCAGTACTTC.

This clonotype was observed a few times. V is TRBV2 and J is TRBJ1-6; 7 bases agree with TRBD1. Trimming cost V 6 bases and J 7 bases; bases outside gene matches: 3. CDR1 is SNHLY and CDR2 is FYNNEI in the germline V gene. The CDR3 contains 13 residues. CDR3 loop: CASRGTENSPLHF. CDR3 bases: TGTGCCAGCAGAGGGACAGAGAATTCACCCCTCCACTTT.

This clonotype came up many times. The gene calls are TRBV4-1 and TRBJ2-3; D may be TRBD2 (7 bases). This CDR3 is built from 20 residues. Looked up from germline, CDR1 is MGHRA and CDR2 is YSYEKL. V was pared by 3 bases and J by 1 base, with 26 bases between. The CDR3: CASSQTPPAGAPTGTDTQYF. The CDR3 DNA is TGCGCCAGCAGCCAGACCCCTCCGGCGGGGGCCCCAACTGGCACAGATACGCAGTATTTT.

This clonotype was observed many times. This chain uses TRBV28 with TRBJ2-3; TRBD2 might be the D (6 bases). The CDR3 contains 16 residues. V gave up 8 bases and J gave up 0 bases, with 18 bases separating them. Germline V gene sequence: CDR1 MDHEN, CDR2 SYDVKM. CDR3 sequence reads: CASHTVWGESTDTQYF. As DNA, the CDR3 is TGTGCCAGCCATACAGTTTGGGGGGAGAGCACAGATACGCAGTATTTT.

This clonotype came up many times. V gene TRBV9 combines with J gene TRBJ2-1, with no clear D. The ends were cut back, 0 bases at V and 4 bases at J, with 14 bases in the middle. CDR3 length equals 16 residues. The germline CDR1 and CDR2 sequences are SGDLS and YYNGEE. The CDR3 loop is CASSVGGGGPYNEQFF. The CDR3 nucleotides read TGTGCCAGCAGCGTAGGGGGTGGCGGCCCTTACAATGAGCAGTTCTTC.

This clonotype was seen repeatedly, ten times or more. The V and J genes are TRBV7-6 and TRBJ1-2; D perhaps matches TRBD1 (5 bases). Trimming stripped 2 bases from V and 8 bases from J, with 12 bases between. Germline V CDR1 and CDR2: SGHVS, FNYEAQ. The CDR3 has 13 residues. The chain's CDR3 is CASSLSTGDGYTF. In DNA, the CDR3 is TGTGCCAGCAGCTTAAGTACGGGGGACGGCTACACCTTC. Variable domain in full (rest from reference TRBV7-6 and TRBJ1-2): GAGVSQSPRYKVTKRGQDVALRCDPISGHVSLYWYRQALGQGPEFLTYFNYEAQQDKSGLPNDRFSAERPEGSISTLTIQRTEQRDSAMYRCASSLSTGDGYTFGSGTRLTVV.

This clonotype was found many times. The rearrangement joins TRBV7-6 to TRBJ1-1, with TRBD1 as a possible D gene (5 bases). Trimming removed 1 base at V and 5 bases at J, with 8 bases between. Germline V gene data show CDR1 as SGHVS and CDR2 as FNYEAQ. This CDR3 is 13 amino acids long. DNA of the CDR3: TGTGCCAGCAGCTTAGGGGGCGAAACTGAAGCTTTCTTT. Residues: CASSLGGETEAFF.

This clonotype was seen at least ten times. The chain links TRBV7-3 to TRBJ2-5; 9 bases are shared with TRBD2. Germline lookup yields CDR1 SGHTA and CDR2 FQGTGA. The V gene end was trimmed by 3 bases and the J gene end by 5 bases; junction bases not matched to a gene: 4. The CDR3 consists of 14 residues. The CDR3 coding sequence is TGTGCCAGCAGCTTGGGACTAGCCCAGGAGACCCAGTACTTC. Protein product: CASSLGLAQETQYF.

This clonotype was detected many times. The chain links TRBV11-1 to TRBJ1-1; unclear D gene. Germline V gives CDR1 SGHAT, CDR2 FQDESV (reference sequence). The CDR3 has 13 residues. V dropped 1 base and J dropped 8 bases, with 11 bases sitting between them. The CDR3 protein is CASSLGTDSEAFF. In nucleotides, the CDR3 is TGTGCCAGCAGCTTAGGGACCGACTCGGAAGCTTTCTTT.

This chain links TRBV6-5 with TRBJ1-1; D might be TRBD1 (6 bases). Germline V gene lookup returns CDR1 MNHEY and CDR2 SVGAGI. Trimming removed 5 bases at V and 1 base at J, with 14 bases between. CDR3 length: 15 amino acids. CDR3 sequence reads: CASSHGTIKNTEAFF. CDR3 bases: TGTGCCAGCAGTCATGGGACAATCAAGAACACTGAAGCTTTCTTT.

The sample holds many counts of this clonotype. This sequence joins TRBV12-3 or TRBV12-4 and TRBJ2-1; 8 bases match TRBD2. The CDR3 length is 18 residues. The V and J ends lost 1 base and 0 bases, in that order; junction bases with no gene match: 8. CDR3 sequence: CASSLDPRLAGSYNEQFF. The CDR3 bases are TGTGCCAGCAGTTTAGATCCCCGCCTAGCGGGCTCCTACAATGAGCAGTTCTTC.

This chain links TRBV5-6 with TRBJ2-1, with TRBD2 matching 7 bases. The CDR3 has 17 amino acids. V lost 4 bases, J lost 4 bases, and 14 bases stayed unmatched. Germline V CDR1 and CDR2: SGHDT, YYEEEE. In DNA, the CDR3 is TGTGCCAGCAGCAGAAAGATCGGGGGGTACGTGTACAATGAGCAGTTCTTC. Amino acid sequence: CASSRKIGGYVYNEQFF.

This clonotype came up many times. V gene TRBV5-5 combines with J gene TRBJ1-6; TRBD1 agrees at 8 bases. After removal of 4 bases from V and 3 bases from J, the junction contained 6 bases not matched to a gene. Germline CDR1 SGHKS, CDR2 YYEKEE (reference sequence). This CDR3 is built from 16 residues. CDR3 nucleotides: TGTGCCAGCAGCGTGACAGGGGCGTTCTATAATTCACCCCTCCACTTT. Encoded protein: CASSVTGAFYNSPLHF.